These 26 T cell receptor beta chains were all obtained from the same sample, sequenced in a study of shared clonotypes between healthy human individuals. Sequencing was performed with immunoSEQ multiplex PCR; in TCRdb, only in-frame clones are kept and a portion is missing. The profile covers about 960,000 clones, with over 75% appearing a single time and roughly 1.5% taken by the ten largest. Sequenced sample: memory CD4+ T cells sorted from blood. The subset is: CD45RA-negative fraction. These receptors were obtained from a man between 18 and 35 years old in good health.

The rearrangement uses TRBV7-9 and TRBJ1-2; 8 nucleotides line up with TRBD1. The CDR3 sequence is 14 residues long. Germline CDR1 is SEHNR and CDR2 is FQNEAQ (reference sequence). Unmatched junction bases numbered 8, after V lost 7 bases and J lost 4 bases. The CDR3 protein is CASTETGVTYGYTF. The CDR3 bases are TGTGCCAGCACCGAGACAGGGGTTACCTATGGCTACACCTTC.

CDR3 residues: CASSLDPTYNEQFF. The CDR3 DNA follows: TGTGCCAGCAGCTTAGACCCCACCTACAATGAGCAGTTCTTC. The chain couples TRBV7-2 to TRBJ2-1, with D hard to call. V shed 1 base and J shed 2 bases, with 6 bases lying between them. The CDR3 consists of 14 residues. Germline assignment: CDR1 SGHTA and CDR2 FQGNSA.

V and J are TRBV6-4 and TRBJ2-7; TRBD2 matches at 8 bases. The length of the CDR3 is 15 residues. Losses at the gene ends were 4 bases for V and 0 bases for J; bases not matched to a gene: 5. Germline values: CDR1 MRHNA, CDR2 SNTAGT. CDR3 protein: CASSAGGGGSYEQYF. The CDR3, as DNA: TGTGCCAGCAGTGCCGGGGGGGGAGGCTCCTACGAGCAGTACTTC.

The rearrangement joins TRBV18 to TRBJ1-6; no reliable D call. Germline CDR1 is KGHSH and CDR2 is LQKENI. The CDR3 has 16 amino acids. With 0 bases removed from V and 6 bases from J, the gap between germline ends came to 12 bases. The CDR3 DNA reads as TGTGCCAGCTCACCACCAGGTATCTCGAGTAATTCACCCCTCCACTTT. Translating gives CASSPPGISSNSPLHF. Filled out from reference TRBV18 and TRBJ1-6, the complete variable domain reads NAGVMQNPRHLVRRRGQEARLRCSPMKGHSHVYWYRQLPEEGLKFMVYLQKENIIDESGMPKERFSAEFPKEGPSILRIQQVVRGDSAAYFCASSPPGISSNSPLHFGNGTRLTVT.

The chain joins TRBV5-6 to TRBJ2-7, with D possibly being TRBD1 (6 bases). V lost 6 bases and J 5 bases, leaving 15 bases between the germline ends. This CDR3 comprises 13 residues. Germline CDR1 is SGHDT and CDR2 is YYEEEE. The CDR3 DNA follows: TGTGCCAGCAACCCCTCCGGGACACACGAGCAGTACTTC. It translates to CASNPSGTHEQYF.

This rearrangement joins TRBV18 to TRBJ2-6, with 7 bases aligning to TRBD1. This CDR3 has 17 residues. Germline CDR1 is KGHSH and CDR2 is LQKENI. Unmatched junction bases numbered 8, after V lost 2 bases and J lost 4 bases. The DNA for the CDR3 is TGTGCCAGCTCACCAACCGGGACAGCCTCAGGGGCCAACGTCCTGACTTTC. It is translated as CASSPTGTASGANVLTF.

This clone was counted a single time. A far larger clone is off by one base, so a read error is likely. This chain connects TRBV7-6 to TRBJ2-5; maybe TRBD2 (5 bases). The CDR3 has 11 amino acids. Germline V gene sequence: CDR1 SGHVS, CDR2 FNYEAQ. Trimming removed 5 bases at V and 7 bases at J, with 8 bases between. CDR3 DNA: TGTGCCAGCAGCCCCGGAGGGACCCAGTACTTC. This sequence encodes CASSPGGTQYF. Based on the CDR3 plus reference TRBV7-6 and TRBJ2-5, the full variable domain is GAGVSQSPRYKVTKRGQDVALRCDPISGHVSLYWYRQALGQGPEFLTYFNYEAQQDKSGLPNDRFSAERPEGSISTLTIQRTEQRDSAMYRCASSPGGTQYFGPGTRLLVL.

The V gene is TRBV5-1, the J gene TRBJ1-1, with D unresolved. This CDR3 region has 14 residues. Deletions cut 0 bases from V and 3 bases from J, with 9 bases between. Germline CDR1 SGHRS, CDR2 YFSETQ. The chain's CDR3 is CASSLGSGYTEAFF. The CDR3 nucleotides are TGCGCCAGCAGCTTGGGCAGCGGATACACTGAAGCTTTCTTT.

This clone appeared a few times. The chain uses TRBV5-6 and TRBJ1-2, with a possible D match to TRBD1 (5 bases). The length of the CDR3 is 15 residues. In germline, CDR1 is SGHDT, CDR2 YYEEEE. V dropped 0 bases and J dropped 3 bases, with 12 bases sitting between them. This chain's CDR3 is CASSLEGRLDYGYTF. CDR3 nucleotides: TGTGCCAGCAGCTTGGAGGGGAGGTTGGACTATGGCTACACCTTC.

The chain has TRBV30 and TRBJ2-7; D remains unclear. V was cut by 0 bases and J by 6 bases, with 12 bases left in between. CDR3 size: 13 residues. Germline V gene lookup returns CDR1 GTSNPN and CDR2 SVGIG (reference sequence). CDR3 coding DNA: TGTGCCTGGAGTGTCCGGACCGACGGCGAGCAGTACTTC. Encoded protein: CAWSVRTDGEQYF.

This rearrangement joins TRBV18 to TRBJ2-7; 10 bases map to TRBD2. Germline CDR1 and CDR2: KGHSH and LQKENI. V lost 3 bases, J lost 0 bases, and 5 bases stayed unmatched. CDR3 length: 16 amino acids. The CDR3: CASSPLASGSSYEQYF. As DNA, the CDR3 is TGTGCCAGCTCACCCTTGGCTAGCGGGAGCTCCTACGAGCAGTACTTC.

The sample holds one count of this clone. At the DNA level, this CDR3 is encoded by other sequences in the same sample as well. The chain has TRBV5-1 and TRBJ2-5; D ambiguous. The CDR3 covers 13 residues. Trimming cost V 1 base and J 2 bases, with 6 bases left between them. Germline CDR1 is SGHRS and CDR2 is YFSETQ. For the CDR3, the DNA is TGCGCCAGCAGCTTGAGATTGCAAGAGACCCAGTACTTC. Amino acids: CASSLRLQETQYF.

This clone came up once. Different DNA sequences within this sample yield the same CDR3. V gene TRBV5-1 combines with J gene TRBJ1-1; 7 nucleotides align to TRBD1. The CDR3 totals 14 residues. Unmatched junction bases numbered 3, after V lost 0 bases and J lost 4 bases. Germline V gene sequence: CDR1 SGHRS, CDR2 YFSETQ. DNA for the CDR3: TGCGCCAGCAGCTTGGAGGGGGCAGGCACTGAAGCTTTCTTT. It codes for CASSLEGAGTEAFF.

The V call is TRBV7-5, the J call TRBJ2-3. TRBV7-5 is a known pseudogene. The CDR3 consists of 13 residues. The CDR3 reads CARSLGVGDTQYF. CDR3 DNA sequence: TGTGCCAGAAGCTTAGGGGTGGGGGATACGCAGTATTTT.

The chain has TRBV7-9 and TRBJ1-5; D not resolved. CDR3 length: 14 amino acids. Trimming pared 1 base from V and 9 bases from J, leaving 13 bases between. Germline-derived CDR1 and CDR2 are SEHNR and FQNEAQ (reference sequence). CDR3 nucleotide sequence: TGTGCCAGCAGCTTAGAGGGTGACCGGTCGCCCCAGCATTTT. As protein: CASSLEGDRSPQHF.

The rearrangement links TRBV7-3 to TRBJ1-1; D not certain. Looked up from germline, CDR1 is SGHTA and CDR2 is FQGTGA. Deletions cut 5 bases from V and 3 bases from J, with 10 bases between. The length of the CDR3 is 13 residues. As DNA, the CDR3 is TGTGCCAGCAGCCTACAAGGTTACACTGAAGCTTTCTTT. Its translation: CASSLQGYTEAFF.

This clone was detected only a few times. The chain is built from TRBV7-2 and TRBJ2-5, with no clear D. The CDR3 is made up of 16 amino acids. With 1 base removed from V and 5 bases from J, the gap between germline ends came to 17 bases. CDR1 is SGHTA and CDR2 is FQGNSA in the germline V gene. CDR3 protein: CASSLEAGWSRETQYF. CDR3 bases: TGTGCCAGCAGCTTAGAGGCTGGCTGGTCCCGGGAGACCCAGTACTTC.

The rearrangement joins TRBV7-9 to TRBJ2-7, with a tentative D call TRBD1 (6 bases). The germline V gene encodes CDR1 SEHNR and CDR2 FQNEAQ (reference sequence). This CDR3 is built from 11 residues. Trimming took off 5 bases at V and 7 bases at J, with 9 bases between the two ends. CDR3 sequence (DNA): TGTGCCAGCAGCGAACAGGGTGAGCAGTACTTC. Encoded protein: CASSEQGEQYF.

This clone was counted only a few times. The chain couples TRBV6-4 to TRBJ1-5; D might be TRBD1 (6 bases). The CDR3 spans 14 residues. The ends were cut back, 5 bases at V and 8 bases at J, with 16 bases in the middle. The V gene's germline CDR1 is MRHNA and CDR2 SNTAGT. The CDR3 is CASSPDGGAEPQHF. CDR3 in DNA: TGTGCCAGCAGTCCGGACGGGGGCGCGGAGCCCCAGCATTTT.

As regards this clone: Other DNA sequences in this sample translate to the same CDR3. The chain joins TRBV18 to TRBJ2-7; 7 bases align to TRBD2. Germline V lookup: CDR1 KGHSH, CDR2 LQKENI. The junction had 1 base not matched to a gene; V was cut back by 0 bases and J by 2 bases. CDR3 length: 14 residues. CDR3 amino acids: CASSPPSGAYEQYF. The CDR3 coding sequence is TGTGCCAGCTCACCACCAAGCGGGGCCTACGAGCAGTACTTC.

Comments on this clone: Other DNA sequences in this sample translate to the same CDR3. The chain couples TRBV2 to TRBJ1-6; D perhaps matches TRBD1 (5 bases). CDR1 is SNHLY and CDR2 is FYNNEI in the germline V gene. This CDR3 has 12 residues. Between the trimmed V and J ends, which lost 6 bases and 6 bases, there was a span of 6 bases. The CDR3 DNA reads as TGTGCCAGCAGGCAGGGTAATTCACCCCTCCACTTT. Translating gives CASRQGNSPLHF. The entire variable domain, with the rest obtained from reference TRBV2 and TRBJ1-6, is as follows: EPEVTQTPSHQVTQMGQEVILRCVPISNHLYFYWYRQILGQKVEFLVSFYNNEISEKSEIFDDQFSVERPDGSNFTLKIRSTKLEDSAMYFCASRQGNSPLHFGNGTRLTVT.

CDR3 sequence: CASSLLQAYEQYF. The CDR3 nucleotides are TGTGCCAGCAGCTTGCTACAGGCCTACGAGCAGTACTTC. This rearrangement joins TRBV5-6 to TRBJ2-7, with D possibly being TRBD1 (5 bases). CDR1 and CDR2 from the germline V gene are SGHDT and YYEEEE. This CDR3 is 13 amino acids long. The V end was cut by 1 base, the J end by 2 bases, with 7 bases between.

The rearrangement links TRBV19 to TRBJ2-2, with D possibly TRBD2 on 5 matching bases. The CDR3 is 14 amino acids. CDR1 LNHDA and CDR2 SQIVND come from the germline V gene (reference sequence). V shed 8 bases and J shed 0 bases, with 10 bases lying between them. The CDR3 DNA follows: TGTGCCAGTCGTGAGGGCTCGAACACCGGGGAGCTGTTTTTT. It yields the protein CASREGSNTGELFF.

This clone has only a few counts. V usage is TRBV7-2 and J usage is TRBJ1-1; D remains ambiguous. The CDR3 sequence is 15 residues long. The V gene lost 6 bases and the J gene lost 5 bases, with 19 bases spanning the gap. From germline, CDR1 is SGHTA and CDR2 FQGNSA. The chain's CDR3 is CASSYTGSPRTEAFF. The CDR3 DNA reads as TGTGCCAGCAGTTATACCGGTTCACCCAGGACTGAAGCTTTCTTT.

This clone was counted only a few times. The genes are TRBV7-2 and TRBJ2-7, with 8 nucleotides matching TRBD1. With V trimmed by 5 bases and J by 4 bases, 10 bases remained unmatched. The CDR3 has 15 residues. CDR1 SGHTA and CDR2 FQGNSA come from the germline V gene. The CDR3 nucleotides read TGTGCCAGCAGCCAGAACTTCGGGACAGGATACGAGCAGTACTTC. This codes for CASSQNFGTGYEQYF. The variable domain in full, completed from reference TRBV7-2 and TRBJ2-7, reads GAGVSQSPSNKVTEKGKDVELRCDPISGHTALYWYRQSLGQGLEFLIYFQGNSAPDKSGLPSDRFSAERTGGSVSTLTIQRTQQEDSAVYLCASSQNFGTGYEQYFGPGTRLTVT.

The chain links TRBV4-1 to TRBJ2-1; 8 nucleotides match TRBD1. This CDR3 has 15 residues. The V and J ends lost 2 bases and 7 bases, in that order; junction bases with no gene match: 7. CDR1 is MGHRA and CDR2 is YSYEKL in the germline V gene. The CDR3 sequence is CASSQPGQGANEQFF. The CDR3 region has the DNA TGCGCCAGCAGCCAACCGGGGCAGGGGGCTAATGAGCAGTTCTTC.